The 10 T cell receptor beta chains below come from one sample, sequenced in a study of T-cell memory formation after mild COVID-19. TCRdb recomputed calls from the 5' RACE reads with MiXCR, one row per CDR3 protein. The sample contains roughly 140,000 distinct CDR3 sequences, 14% of which appear only once. Sequenced material: PBMCs or a T cell subset sorted from them (not recorded which). The receptors here all came from an adult woman who had mild COVID-19 (a few samples of this study predate the infection). Cell type and time point are not known.

This clonotype has only a few counts. The CDR3 DNA sequence: TGTGCCAGCATAGGGGACTCCTACAATGAGCAGTTCTTC. Translating it yields CASIGDSYNEQFF. The chain couples TRBV2 to TRBJ2-1, with D possibly TRBD1 on 5 matching bases. Germline lookup yields CDR1 SNHLY and CDR2 FYNNEI. Deletions cut 7 bases from V and 0 bases from J, with 7 bases between. This CDR3 is built from 13 residues.

This clonotype was detected only a few times. This rearrangement joins TRBV2 to TRBJ1-5, with D unclear. The CDR3 spans 13 residues. Germline loops: CDR1 SNHLY, CDR2 FYNNEI. V lost 0 bases, J lost 8 bases, and 8 bases lay in between. CDR3 sequence reads: CASSEAGWEPQHF. In nucleotides, the CDR3 is TGTGCCAGCAGTGAAGCCGGGTGGGAGCCCCAGCATTTT.

This clonotype was seen only a few times. The rearrangement uses TRBV4-1 and TRBJ2-1; D is undetermined. V shed 0 bases and J shed 7 bases, with 10 bases lying between them. This CDR3 has 14 residues. Germline CDR1 reads MGHRA; CDR2 reads YSYEKL. The DNA for the CDR3 is TGCGCCAGCAGCCAAGACCTGGACGCTAATGAGCAGTTCTTC. Amino acids: CASSQDLDANEQFF.

The sample holds a few counts of this clonotype. The chain uses TRBV7-9 and TRBJ2-1; D might be TRBD2 (7 bases). The CDR3 runs 17 residues. Germline V CDR1 and CDR2: SEHNR, FQNEAQ (reference sequence). Trimming removed 2 bases from V and 8 bases from J, with 22 bases in between. CDR3 nucleotide sequence: TGTGCCAGCAGCTTACCAATCGAGGAGGGGGGAGGGGATGAGCAGTTCTTC. Translated, it gives CASSLPIEEGGGDEQFF.

This clonotype was seen more than once but under ten times. The rearrangement uses TRBV9 and TRBJ2-2; perhaps TRBD1 as D (6 bases). In germline, CDR1 is SGDLS, CDR2 YYNGEE. This CDR3 is 15 amino acids long. V lost 1 base and J 0 bases, leaving 7 bases between the germline ends. The CDR3 reads CASSVSGANTGELFF. The CDR3 DNA is TGTGCCAGCAGCGTATCAGGGGCGAACACCGGGGAGCTGTTTTTT. The variable domain in full, completed from reference TRBV9 and TRBJ2-2, reads DSGVTQTPKHLITATGQRVTLRCSPRSGDLSVYWYQQSLDQGLQFLIQYYNGEERAKGNILERFSAQQFPDLHSELNLSSLELGDSALYFCASSVSGANTGELFFGEGSRLTVL.

The chain joins TRBV19 to TRBJ2-1, with D uncertain. The CDR3 is made up of 13 amino acids. Trimming took off 7 bases at V and 8 bases at J, with 15 bases between the two ends. CDR1 is LNHDA and CDR2 is SQIVND in the germline V gene (reference sequence). The CDR3 DNA follows: TGTGCCAGTAAAGCAGGACCGTACGATGAGCAGTTCTTC. This encodes CASKAGPYDEQFF.

This clonotype was seen at least ten times. V gene TRBV12-3 or TRBV12-4 combines with J gene TRBJ2-7; 8 positions agree with TRBD1. Trimming at V came to 7 bases and at J to 2 bases, leaving 7 bases not matched to a gene. The CDR3 is 14 residues long. CDR3 bases: TGTGCCAGCACCTCGGACAGGGAGGCCTACGAGCAGTACTTC. Protein product: CASTSDREAYEQYF.

This clonotype came up a few times. V and J are TRBV12-3 or TRBV12-4 and TRBJ2-7; D is possibly TRBD1 (6 bases). V was pared by 0 bases and J by 4 bases, with 13 bases between. CDR3 length: 15 residues. This CDR3 is CASSLARDNVYEQYF. The CDR3 DNA reads as TGTGCCAGCAGTTTAGCCCGGGACAACGTTTACGAGCAGTACTTC.

The rearrangement joins TRBV20-1 to TRBJ1-2; tentative D call: TRBD1 (5 bases). The CDR3 totals 13 residues. From germline, CDR1 is DFQATT and CDR2 SNEGSKA (reference sequence). Trimming removed 5 bases from V and 4 bases from J, with 14 bases in between. In DNA form, the CDR3 reads TGCAGTGCTCGGCCCCAGGGATTCTATGGCTACACCTTC. It codes for CSARPQGFYGYTF.

V usage is TRBV7-9 and J usage is TRBJ2-7; 11 positions agree with TRBD1. The CDR3 totals 13 residues. The germline V gene encodes CDR1 SEHNR and CDR2 FQNEAQ (reference sequence). The J segment lost 5 bases and the V segment lost 5 bases, leaving 2 bases of the junction unmatched. This chain's CDR3 is CASSQGQGDEQYF. CDR3 in DNA: TGTGCCAGCAGCCAGGGACAGGGGGACGAGCAGTACTTC.